These T cell receptor beta chains were read from a single sample in a study of shared clonotypes between healthy human individuals. The assay was immunoSEQ multiplex PCR, and TCRdb's table has in-frame clones only and misses some. Among just over 2,000,000 clones listed, around 95% were seen once. The sample taken for sequencing was naive CD4+ T cells sorted from blood. The receptor set was obtained from a man younger than 35 in good health. CDR3s include the opening cysteine and the closing phenylalanine or tryptophan. A D gene is named only where the DNA matches it firmly. Only part of the rows carry a size: once, few, many, or a class if the clone is expanded.

V gene: TRBV4-1; clone size: -; D gene: TRBD1; J gene: TRBJ2-3; CDR3 DNA: TGCGCCAGCAGCCAACGGGACAGGGCCCAGGGTACGCAGTATTTT; CDR3 protein: CASSQRDRAQGTQYF
V gene: TRBV10-3; clone size: -; D gene: TRBD2; J gene: TRBJ2-3; CDR3 DNA: TGTGCCATCATTCCGGGACAGGCCGGACTAGCGGGGGTGGTAGATACGCAGTATTTT; CDR3 protein: CAIIPGQAGLAGVVDTQYF
V gene: TRBV7-8; clone size: -; D gene: -; J gene: TRBJ2-7; CDR3 DNA: TGTGCCAGCAGCTCGAACCCGAGGGGTCGATCCTACGAGCAGTACTTC; CDR3 protein: CASSSNPRGRSYEQYF
V gene: TRBV5-6; clone size: -; D gene: -; J gene: TRBJ2-5; CDR3 DNA: TGTGCCAGCAGGGTCCAGGGATCCGGGGAGACCCAGTACTTC; CDR3 protein: CASRVQGSGETQYF
V gene: TRBV30; clone size: -; D gene: -; J gene: TRBJ1-6; CDR3 DNA: TGTGCCTGGAGTGTGAGGTCGTATAATTCACCCCTCCACTTT; CDR3 protein: CAWSVRSYNSPLHF
V gene: TRBV5-6; clone size: once; D gene: -; J gene: TRBJ1-2; CDR3 DNA: TGTGCCAGCAGCCGAATAACAGGGAATGATGGCTACACCTTC; CDR3 protein: CASSRITGNDGYTF
V gene: TRBV5-4; clone size: -; D gene: TRBD2; J gene: TRBJ2-7; CDR3 DNA: TGTGCCAGCAGCCCCGGGACTAGTAGTCCCTACGAGCAGTACTTC; CDR3 protein: CASSPGTSSPYEQYF
V gene: TRBV6-1; clone size: -; D gene: -; J gene: TRBJ2-2; CDR3 DNA: TGTGCCAGCAGTGCTCCGGGACTCCGAAGAACCGGGGAGCTGTTTTTT; CDR3 protein: CASSAPGLRRTGELFF
V gene: TRBV18; clone size: -; D gene: -; J gene: TRBJ2-7; CDR3 DNA: TGTGCCAGCTCACCTTCCGGCCTTGAGCAGTACTTC; CDR3 protein: CASSPSGLEQYF
V gene: TRBV2; clone size: few; D gene: TRBD1; J gene: TRBJ1-6; CDR3 DNA: TGTGCCAGCAGCCCGACAGGGCTTAATTCACCCCTCCACTTT; CDR3 protein: CASSPTGLNSPLHF
V gene: TRBV5-1; clone size: -; D gene: -; J gene: TRBJ2-5; CDR3 DNA: TGCGCCAGCAGCTTCGCGGGCGGGGACGAGACCCAGTACTTC; CDR3 protein: CASSFAGGDETQYF
V gene: TRBV7-9; clone size: -; D gene: -; J gene: TRBJ1-3; CDR3 DNA: TGTGCCAGCAGCTCCTTCAGGGGTGGGGGAAACACCATATATTTT; CDR3 protein: CASSSFRGGGNTIYF
V gene: TRBV5-6; clone size: -; D gene: TRBD1; J gene: TRBJ1-3; CDR3 DNA: TGTGCCAGCAGCTTAGGGACAGGGGGCTCTGGAAACACCATATATTTT; CDR3 protein: CASSLGTGGSGNTIYF
V gene: TRBV19; clone size: once; D gene: TRBD2; J gene: TRBJ2-5; CDR3 DNA: TGTGCCAGTAGTCCGACTAGCGCCCAAGTGACCCAGTACTTC; CDR3 protein: CASSPTSAQVTQYF
V gene: TRBV11-2; clone size: -; D gene: -; J gene: TRBJ1-2; CDR3 DNA: TGTGCCAGCAGATTTAAGAGACAGGAGGACTATGGCTACACCTTC; CDR3 protein: CASRFKRQEDYGYTF
V gene: TRBV19; clone size: -; D gene: TRBD2; J gene: TRBJ2-2; CDR3 DNA: TGTGCCAGTAGTATTCCCTCGTTAGCGGGGGACACCGGGGAGCTGTTTTTT; CDR3 protein: CASSIPSLAGDTGELFF
V gene: TRBV7-2; clone size: -; D gene: -; J gene: TRBJ2-1; CDR3 DNA: TGTGCCAGCAGCTCCCTCGTCCTGATCTCCTACAATGAGCAGTTCTTC; CDR3 protein: CASSSLVLISYNEQFF
V gene: TRBV5-4; clone size: -; D gene: -; J gene: TRBJ1-2; CDR3 DNA: TGTGCCAGCAGCTTAGCAGGCGGCGGCTACACCTTC; CDR3 protein: CASSLAGGGYTF
V gene: TRBV5-1; clone size: -; D gene: -; J gene: TRBJ2-4; CDR3 DNA: TGCGCCAGCAGCTTGGACAATATGCGAAACATTCAGTACTTC; CDR3 protein: CASSLDNMRNIQYF
V gene: TRBV2; clone size: -; D gene: -; J gene: TRBJ1-2; CDR3 DNA: TGTGCCAGCAGTGCGGGGAGGAGTGGCTACACCTTC; CDR3 protein: CASSAGRSGYTF